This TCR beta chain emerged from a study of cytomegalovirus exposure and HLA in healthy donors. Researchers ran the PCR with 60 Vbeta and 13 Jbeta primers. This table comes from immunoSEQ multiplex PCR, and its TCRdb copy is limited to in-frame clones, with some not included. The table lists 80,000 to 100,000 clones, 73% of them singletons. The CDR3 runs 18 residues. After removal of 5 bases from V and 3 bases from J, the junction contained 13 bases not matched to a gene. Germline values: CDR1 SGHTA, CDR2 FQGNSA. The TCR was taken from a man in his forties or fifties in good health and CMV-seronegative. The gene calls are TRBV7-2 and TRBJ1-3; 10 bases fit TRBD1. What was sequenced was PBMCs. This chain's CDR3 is CASSPRDRGRVGGNTIYF. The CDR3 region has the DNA TGTGCCAGCAGCCCCCGGGACAGGGGCCGAGTCGGTGGAAACACCATATATTTT. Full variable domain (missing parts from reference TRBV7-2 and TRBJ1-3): GAGVSQSPSNKVTEKGKDVELRCDPISGHTALYWYRQSLGQGLEFLIYFQGNSAPDKSGLPSDRFSAERTGGSVSTLTIQRTQQEDSAVYLCASSPRDRGRVGGNTIYFGEGSWLTVV.